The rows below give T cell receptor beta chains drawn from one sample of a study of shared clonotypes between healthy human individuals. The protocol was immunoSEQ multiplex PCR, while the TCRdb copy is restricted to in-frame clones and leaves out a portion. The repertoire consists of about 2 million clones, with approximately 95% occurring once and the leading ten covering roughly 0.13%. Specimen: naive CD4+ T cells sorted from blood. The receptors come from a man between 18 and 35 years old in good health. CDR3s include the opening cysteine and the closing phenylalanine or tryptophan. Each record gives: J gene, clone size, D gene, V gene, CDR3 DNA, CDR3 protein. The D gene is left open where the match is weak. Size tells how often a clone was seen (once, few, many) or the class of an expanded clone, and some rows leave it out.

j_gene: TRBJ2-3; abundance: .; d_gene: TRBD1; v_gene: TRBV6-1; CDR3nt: TGTGCCAGCAGCGGACAGGGAATGGACACAGATACGCAGTATTTT; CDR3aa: CASSGQGMDTDTQYF
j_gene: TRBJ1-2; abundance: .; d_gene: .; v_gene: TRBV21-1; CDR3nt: TGTGCCAGCATCGCCAGATGGACACGCCGGAGGGATGGCTACACCTTC; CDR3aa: CASIARWTRRRDGYTF
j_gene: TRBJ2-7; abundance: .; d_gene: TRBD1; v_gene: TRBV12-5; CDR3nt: TGTGCTAGTGGTGTAGGGACAGGCGAGCAGTACTTC; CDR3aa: CASGVGTGEQYF
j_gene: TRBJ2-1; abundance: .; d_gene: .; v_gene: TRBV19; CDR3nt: TGTGCCAGTAGTCCTCTCCCGGGTGAGCAGTTCTTC; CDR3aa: CASSPLPGEQFF
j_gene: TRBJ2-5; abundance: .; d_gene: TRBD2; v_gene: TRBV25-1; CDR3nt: TGTGCCAGCGCCAGCGGGGGGCGGGAGACCCAGTACTTC; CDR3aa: CASASGGRETQYF
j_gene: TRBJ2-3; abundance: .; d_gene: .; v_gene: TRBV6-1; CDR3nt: TGTGCCAGCAGTGAAAATAGAGATTGGACCCCCAGCACAGATACGCAGTATTTT; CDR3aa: CASSENRDWTPSTDTQYF
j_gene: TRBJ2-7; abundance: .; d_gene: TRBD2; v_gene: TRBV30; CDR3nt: TGTGCCTGGACCCTTCCGGGACTAGGAAACTACGAGCAGTACTTC; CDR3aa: CAWTLPGLGNYEQYF
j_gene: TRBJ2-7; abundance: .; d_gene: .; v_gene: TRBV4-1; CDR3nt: TGCGCCAGCAGCCAAGATAGACTATCCTACGAGCAGTACTTC; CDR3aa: CASSQDRLSYEQYF
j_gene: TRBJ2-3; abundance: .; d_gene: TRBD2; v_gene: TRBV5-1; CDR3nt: TGCGCCAGCAGCTTGGCACTAGCGGGAGCGGTAGATACGCAGTATTTT; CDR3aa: CASSLALAGAVDTQYF
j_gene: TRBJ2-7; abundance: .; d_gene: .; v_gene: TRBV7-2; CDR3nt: TGTGCCAGCAGCTTACTCAGGGACTACGAGCAGTACTTC; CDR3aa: CASSLLRDYEQYF
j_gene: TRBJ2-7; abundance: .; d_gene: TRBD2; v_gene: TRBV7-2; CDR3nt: TGTGCCAGCAGCCCACAACTAGCGGGGAACTACGAGCAGTACTTC; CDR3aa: CASSPQLAGNYEQYF
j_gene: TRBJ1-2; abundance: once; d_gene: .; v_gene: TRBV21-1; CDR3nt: TGTGCCAGCAGGTTCAGGGACTATGGCTACACCTTC; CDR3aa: CASRFRDYGYTF
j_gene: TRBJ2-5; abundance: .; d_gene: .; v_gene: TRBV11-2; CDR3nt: TGTGCCAGCAGCTCCGACTCTTACAGCGGGACCCAGTACTTC; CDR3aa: CASSSDSYSGTQYF
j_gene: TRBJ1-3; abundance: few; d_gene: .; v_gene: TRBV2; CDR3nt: TGTGCCAGCAGTGAAGCGATTTCTTACTCTGGAAACACCATATATTTT; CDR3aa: CASSEAISYSGNTIYF
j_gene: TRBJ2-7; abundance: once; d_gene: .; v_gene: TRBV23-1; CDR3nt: TGCGCCAGCAGTCAATCGGGGAGACTATCTAATGGATCGGAGTACTTC; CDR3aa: CASSQSGRLSNGSEYF
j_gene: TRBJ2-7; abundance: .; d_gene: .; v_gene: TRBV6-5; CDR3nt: TGTGCCAGCAGTTATACCGCCGGGACCCCAATCGAGCAGTACTTC; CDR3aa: CASSYTAGTPIEQYF
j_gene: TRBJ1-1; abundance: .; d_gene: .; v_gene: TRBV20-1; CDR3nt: TGCAGTGCTAACTTCCCTGAAGCTTTCTTT; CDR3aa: CSANFPEAFF
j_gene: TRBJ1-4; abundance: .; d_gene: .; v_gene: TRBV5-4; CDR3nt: TGTGCCAGCAGCGGGGACTTAGCAACTAATGAAAAACTGTTTTTT; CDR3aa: CASSGDLATNEKLFF
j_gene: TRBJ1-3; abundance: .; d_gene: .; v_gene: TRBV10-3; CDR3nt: TGTGCCATCAGGGACAGTACAATAAACTCTGGAAACACCATATATTTT; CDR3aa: CAIRDSTINSGNTIYF
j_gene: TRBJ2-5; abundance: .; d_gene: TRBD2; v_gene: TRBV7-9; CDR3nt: TGTGCCAGCAGCCGCGGGGGAGGAGGAAAGGAGACCCAGTACTTC; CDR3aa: CASSRGGGGKETQYF
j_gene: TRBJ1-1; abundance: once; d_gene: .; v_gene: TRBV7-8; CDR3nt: TGTGCCAGCAGCTCGTTTGGGGGGATGAACACTGAAGCTTTCTTT; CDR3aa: CASSSFGGMNTEAFF
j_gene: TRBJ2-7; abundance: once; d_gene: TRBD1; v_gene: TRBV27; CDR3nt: TGTGCCAGCAGTTTATCGACAGGGGGCTTCGAGCAGTACTTC; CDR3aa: CASSLSTGGFEQYF
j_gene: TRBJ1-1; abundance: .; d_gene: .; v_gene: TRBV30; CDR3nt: TGTGCCTGGAGTGTACGTTGGCCCCTCGGCACTGAAGCTTTCTTT; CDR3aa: CAWSVRWPLGTEAFF
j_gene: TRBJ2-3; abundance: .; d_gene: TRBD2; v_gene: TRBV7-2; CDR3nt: TGTGCCAGCACCTCTAGCGGGAGGGTAGGCACAGATACGCAGTATTTT; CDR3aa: CASTSSGRVGTDTQYF
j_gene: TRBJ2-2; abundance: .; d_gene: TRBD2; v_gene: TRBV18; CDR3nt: TGTGCCAGCTCACCGGTAGCGGGGGCGAACACCGGGGAGCTGTTTTTT; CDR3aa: CASSPVAGANTGELFF
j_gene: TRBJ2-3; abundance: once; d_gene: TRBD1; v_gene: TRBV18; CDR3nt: TGTGCCAGCTCACCGCCGTCAGGACAGGGGAGGGCAGATACGCAGTATTTT; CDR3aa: CASSPPSGQGRADTQYF
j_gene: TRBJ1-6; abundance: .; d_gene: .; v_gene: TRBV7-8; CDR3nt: TGTGCCAGCAGCACCAGGGAGTCGGACTTATCACCCCTCCACTTT; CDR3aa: CASSTRESDLSPLHF
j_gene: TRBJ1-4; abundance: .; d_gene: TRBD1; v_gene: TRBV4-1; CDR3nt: TGCGCCAGCAGCCGTTCGGACAGGACGGGTGAAAAACTGTTTTTT; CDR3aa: CASSRSDRTGEKLFF
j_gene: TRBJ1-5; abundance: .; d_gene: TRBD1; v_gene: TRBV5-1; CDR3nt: TGCGCCAGCAGCTTGGCCGGGACAGGGTCTGATCTACCCCAGCATTTT; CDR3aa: CASSLAGTGSDLPQHF
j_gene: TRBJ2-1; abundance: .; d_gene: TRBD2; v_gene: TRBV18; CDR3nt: TGTGCCAGCTCGACTAGCGGGAGATACAATGAGCAGTTCTTC; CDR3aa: CASSTSGRYNEQFF
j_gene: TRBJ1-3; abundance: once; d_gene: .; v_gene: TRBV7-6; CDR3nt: TGTGCCAGCAGCTTAGCGGGGCAAAACTCTGGAAACACCATATATTTT; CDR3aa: CASSLAGQNSGNTIYF
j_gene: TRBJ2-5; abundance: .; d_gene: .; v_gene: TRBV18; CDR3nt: TGTGCCAGCTCACCCCCGAATCAAGAGACCCAGTACTTC; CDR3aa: CASSPPNQETQYF
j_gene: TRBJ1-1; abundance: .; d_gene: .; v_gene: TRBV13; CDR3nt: TGTGCCAGCAGCTTAACTGAAGCTTTCTTT; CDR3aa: CASSLTEAFF
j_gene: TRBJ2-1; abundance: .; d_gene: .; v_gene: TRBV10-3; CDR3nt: TGTGCCATCAGTTTCACGGACAGTACGCTTAGGAATGAGCAGTTCTTC; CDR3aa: CAISFTDSTLRNEQFF
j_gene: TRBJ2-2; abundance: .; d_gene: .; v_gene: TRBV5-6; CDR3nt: TGTGCCAGCAGCTTGGGAGGACAGTCAAGGGACACCGGGGAGCTGTTTTTT; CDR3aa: CASSLGGQSRDTGELFF
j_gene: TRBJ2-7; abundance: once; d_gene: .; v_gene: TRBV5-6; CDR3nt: TGTGCCAGCAGCCCTCTCGACAGTTCCTACGAGCAGTACTTC; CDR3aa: CASSPLDSSYEQYF
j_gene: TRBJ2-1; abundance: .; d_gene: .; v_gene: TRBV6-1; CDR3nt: TGTGCCAGCAGTGGGAGGGGTAGCTCCTACAATGAGCAGTTCTTC; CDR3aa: CASSGRGSSYNEQFF
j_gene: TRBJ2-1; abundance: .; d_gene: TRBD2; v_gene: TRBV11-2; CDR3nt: TGTGCCAGCAGCTTACGAGCGGGGCTCGGCAATGAGCAGTTCTTC; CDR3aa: CASSLRAGLGNEQFF
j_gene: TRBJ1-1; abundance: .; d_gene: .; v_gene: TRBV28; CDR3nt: TGTGCCACCGAGACATGGCCAGAAGCTTTCTTT; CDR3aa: CATETWPEAFF
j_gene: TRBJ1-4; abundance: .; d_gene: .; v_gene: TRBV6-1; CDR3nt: TGTGCCAGCAATGAACTGGGGTTTTCTAATGAAAAACTGTTTTTT; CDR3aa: CASNELGFSNEKLFF
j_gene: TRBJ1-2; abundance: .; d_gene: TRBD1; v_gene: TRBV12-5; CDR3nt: TGTGCTAGTGGTCCACCCGGGACAGGGATCGGGGATGGCTACACCTTC; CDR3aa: CASGPPGTGIGDGYTF
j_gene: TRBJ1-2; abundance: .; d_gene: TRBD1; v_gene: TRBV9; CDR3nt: TGTGCCAGCAGCGTGACAGGGCACTATGGCTACACCTTC; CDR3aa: CASSVTGHYGYTF
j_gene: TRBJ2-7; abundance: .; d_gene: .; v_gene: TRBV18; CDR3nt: TGTGCCAGCTCACCACGAGGTTCCTACGAGCAGTACTTC; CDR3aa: CASSPRGSYEQYF
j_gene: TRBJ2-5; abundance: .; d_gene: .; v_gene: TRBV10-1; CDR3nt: TGCGCCAGCAGTGAATTCGGTGAGACCCAGTACTTC; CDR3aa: CASSEFGETQYF
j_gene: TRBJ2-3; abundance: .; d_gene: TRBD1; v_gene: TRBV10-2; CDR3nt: TGCGCCAGCACCGGGACAGTCACAGATACGCAGTATTTT; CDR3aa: CASTGTVTDTQYF
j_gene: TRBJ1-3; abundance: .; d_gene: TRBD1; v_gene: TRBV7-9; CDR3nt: TGTGCCAGCAGTGTCCAGGGGGCCTTCTCTGGAAACACCATATATTTT; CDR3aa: CASSVQGAFSGNTIYF
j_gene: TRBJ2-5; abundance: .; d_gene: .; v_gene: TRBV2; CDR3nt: TGTGCCAGCAGTGTTACCAGTGAGACCCAGTACTTC; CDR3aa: CASSVTSETQYF
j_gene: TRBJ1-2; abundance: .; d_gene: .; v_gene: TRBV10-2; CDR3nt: TGCGCCAGCACGCCAGGAAATAATGGCTACACCTTC; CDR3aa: CASTPGNNGYTF
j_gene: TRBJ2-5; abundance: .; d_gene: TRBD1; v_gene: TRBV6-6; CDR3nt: TGTGCCAGCAGTTACTCGACAGGGGGCCAGACCCAGTACTTC; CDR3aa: CASSYSTGGQTQYF
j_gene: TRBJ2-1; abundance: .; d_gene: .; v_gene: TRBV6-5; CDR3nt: TGTGCCACCAAGACTAGGAGCTCCTACAATGAGCAGTTCTTC; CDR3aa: CATKTRSSYNEQFF
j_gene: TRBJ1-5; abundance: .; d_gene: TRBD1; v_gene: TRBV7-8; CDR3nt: TGTGCCAGCAGCTTAGAGGCGGGACAGGTCGGACAGCCCCAGCATTTT; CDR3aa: CASSLEAGQVGQPQHF
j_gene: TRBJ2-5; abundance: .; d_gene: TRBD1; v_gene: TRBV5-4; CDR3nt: TGTGCCAGCAGCTTGGCAGGGGGTTTACGAGAGACCCAGTACTTC; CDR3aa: CASSLAGGLRETQYF
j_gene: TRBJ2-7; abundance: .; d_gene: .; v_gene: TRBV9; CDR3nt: TGTGCCAGCAGCGTAGGCCCTTCGACCGAGCAGTACTTC; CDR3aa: CASSVGPSTEQYF
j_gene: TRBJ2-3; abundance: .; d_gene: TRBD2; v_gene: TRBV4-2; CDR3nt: TGTGCCAGCAGTCCAATCACTAGCGGGGGGGCCTTAGATACGCAGTATTTT; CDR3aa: CASSPITSGGALDTQYF
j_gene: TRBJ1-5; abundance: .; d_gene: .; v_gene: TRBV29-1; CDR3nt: TGCAGCGTACAGGGTATGGGGCAGCCCCAGCATTTT; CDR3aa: CSVQGMGQPQHF
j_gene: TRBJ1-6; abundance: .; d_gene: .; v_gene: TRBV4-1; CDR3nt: TGCGCCAGCAGCCAAGGGCGTGCTGTTAGGGATTCACCCCTCCACTTT; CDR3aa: CASSQGRAVRDSPLHF